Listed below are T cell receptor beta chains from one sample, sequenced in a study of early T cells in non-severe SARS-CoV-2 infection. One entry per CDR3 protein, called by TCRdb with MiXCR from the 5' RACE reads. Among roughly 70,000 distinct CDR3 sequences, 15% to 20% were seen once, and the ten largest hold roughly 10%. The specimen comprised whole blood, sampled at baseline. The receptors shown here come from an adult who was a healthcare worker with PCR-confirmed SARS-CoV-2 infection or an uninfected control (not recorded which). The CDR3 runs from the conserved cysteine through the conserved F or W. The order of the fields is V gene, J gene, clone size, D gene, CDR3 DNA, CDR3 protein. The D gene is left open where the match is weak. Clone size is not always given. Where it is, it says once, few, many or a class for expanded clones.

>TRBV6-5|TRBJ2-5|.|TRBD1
TGTGCCAGCAGTTACAACAGGGGGCGCATAAAGACCCAGTACTTC
CASSYNRGRIKTQYF
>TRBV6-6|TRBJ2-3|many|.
TGTGCCAGCCAGAGCACAGATACGCAGTATTTT
CASQSTDTQYF
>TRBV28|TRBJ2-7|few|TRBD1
TGTGCCAGCACTACCCCGGGACAGGGAAACGAGCAGTACTTC
CASTTPGQGNEQYF
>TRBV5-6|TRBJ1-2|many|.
TGTGCCAGCAGCTTGGGGGGTACAGGCTACACCTTC
CASSLGGTGYTF
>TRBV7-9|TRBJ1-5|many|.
TGTGCCAGCAGCTTAGAAGGGGCCCATCAGCCCCAGCATTTT
CASSLEGAHQPQHF
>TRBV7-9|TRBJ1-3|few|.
TGTGCCAGCACCTACCAAAGCTCTGGAAACACCATATATTTT
CASTYQSSGNTIYF
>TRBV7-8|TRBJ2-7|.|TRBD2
TGTGCCAGCAGCTTGGGCAGCGGGAGGTACGAGCAGTACTTC
CASSLGSGRYEQYF
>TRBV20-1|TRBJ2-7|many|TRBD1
TGCAGTGCTGAGACAGGGCAGCACGAGCAGTACTTC
CSAETGQHEQYF
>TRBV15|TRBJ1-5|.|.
TGTGCCACCAGCAGAGGGACAGAGAATCAGCCCCAGCATTTT
CATSRGTENQPQHF
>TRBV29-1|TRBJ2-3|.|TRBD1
TGCAGCGGCGAGGGGACAGGCTATCAGGATACGCAGTATTTT
CSGEGTGYQDTQYF
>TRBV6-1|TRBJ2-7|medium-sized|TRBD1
TGTGCCAGCAGCCCGACAGGGGAAGCCTACGAGCAGTACTTC
CASSPTGEAYEQYF
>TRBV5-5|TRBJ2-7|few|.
TGTGCCAGCAGCCCTTCCTTGAGGGGGACATTCTACGAGCAGTACTTC
CASSPSLRGTFYEQYF
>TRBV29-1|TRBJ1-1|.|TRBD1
TGCAGCGTTGCCGACAGGGGGGAAGCTTTCTTT
CSVADRGEAFF
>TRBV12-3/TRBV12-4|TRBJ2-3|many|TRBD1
TGTGCCAGCAGCAAGACAGGGGCCGGCACAGATACGCAGTATTTT
CASSKTGAGTDTQYF
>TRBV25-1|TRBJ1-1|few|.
TGTGCCAGCAGGCCCGCCGGAGGGAATTCTGAAGCTTTCTTT
CASRPAGGNSEAFF
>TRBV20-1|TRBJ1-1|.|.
TGCAGTGCTAGTCGGGCAGGGTTGAACACTGAAGCTTTCTTT
CSASRAGLNTEAFF
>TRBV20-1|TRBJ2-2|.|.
TGCAGTGCTAGGCCCCCGGGACAGAACACCGGGGAGCTGTTTTTT
CSARPPGQNTGELFF
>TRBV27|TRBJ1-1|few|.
TGTGCCAGCAGTTGGGGGGGGAACACTGAAGCTTTCTTT
CASSWGGNTEAFF
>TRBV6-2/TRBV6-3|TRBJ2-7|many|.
TGTGCCAGCGGCAGGGGAACCGAGCAGTACTTC
CASGRGTEQYF
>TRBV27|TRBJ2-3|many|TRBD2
TGTGCCAGCAGTTCCCCTAGCGGGAGAACAGATACGCAGTATTTT
CASSSPSGRTDTQYF
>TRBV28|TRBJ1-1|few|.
TGTGCCAGCAGTGCCGCAGGGGCCCATGAAGCTTTCTTT
CASSAAGAHEAFF
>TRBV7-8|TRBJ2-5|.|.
TGTGCCAGCAGCTTTAATCGAGAGACCCAGTACTTC
CASSFNRETQYF
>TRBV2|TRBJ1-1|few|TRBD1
TGTGCCAGGAAGACAGGGGCCAACACTGAAGCTTTCTTT
CARKTGANTEAFF
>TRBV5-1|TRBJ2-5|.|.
TGCGCCAGCAGCGACGGACACCTTCGAGAGACCCAGTACTTC
CASSDGHLRETQYF
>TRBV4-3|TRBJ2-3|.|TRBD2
TGCGCCAGCAGCCCCACCGCCCTACTAGCGGGAGACCCAGATACGCAGTATTTT
CASSPTALLAGDPDTQYF
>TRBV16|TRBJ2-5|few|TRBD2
TGTGCCAGCAGCCCCGGGACTAGCGGGGGCCAAGAGACCCAGTACTTC
CASSPGTSGGQETQYF
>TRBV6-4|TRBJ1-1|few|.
TGTGCCAGCAGTGACTCTAGCTCGAACACTGAAGCTTTCTTT
CASSDSSSNTEAFF
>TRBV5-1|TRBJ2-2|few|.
TGCGCCAGCAGCTTGGACAGTGGGGACACCGGGGAGCTGTTTTTT
CASSLDSGDTGELFF
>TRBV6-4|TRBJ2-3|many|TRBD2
TGTGCCAGCAGTGAAGCGGGAGGCACAGATACGCAGTATTTT
CASSEAGGTDTQYF
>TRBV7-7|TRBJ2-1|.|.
TGTGCCAGCAGCGCGGACGCGAGCTCCTACAATGAGCAGTTCTTC
CASSADASSYNEQFF
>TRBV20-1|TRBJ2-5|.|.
TGCAGTGCTAGAGGGGAGACCCAGTACTTC
CSARGETQYF
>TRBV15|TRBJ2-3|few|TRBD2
TGTGCCACCAGAGGCGCGGGAGGGCTAAGCACAGATACGCAGTATTTT
CATRGAGGLSTDTQYF
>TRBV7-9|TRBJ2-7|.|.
TGTGCCAGCAGCTCGAGACCCGTGAGGTCCGAGCAGTACTTC
CASSSRPVRSEQYF
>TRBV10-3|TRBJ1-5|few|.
TGTGCCATCAGTGGGGCTCTCAATCAGCCCCAGCATTTT
CAISGALNQPQHF
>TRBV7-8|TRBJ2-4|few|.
TGTGCCAGCAGCCTGCGCCGGGGGATGGCCAAAAACATTCAGTACTTC
CASSLRRGMAKNIQYF
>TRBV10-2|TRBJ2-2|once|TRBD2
TGCGCCAGCAACACCGGGACTAGCACGAACACCGGGGAGCTGTTTTTT
CASNTGTSTNTGELFF
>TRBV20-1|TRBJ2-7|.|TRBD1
TGCAGTGCTCATACTTCGGGACAGATGTCCTACGAGCAGTACTTC
CSAHTSGQMSYEQYF
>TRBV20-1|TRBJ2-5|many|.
TGCAGTGCTATAGGCGGGAAGGGAGAGACCCAGTACTTC
CSAIGGKGETQYF
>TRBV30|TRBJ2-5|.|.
TGTGCCTGGAGTCCAAGACTAGGAGAGACCCAGTACTTC
CAWSPRLGETQYF
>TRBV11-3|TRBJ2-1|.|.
TGTGCCAGCAGCTTAGCCGGAAGCTACAATGAGCAGTTCTTC
CASSLAGSYNEQFF
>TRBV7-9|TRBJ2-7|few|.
TGTGCCAGCAGCTTAGGGGCAGGGGACGAGCAGTACTTC
CASSLGAGDEQYF
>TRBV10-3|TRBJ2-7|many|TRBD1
TGTGCCACGCAAGGACAGGGGTACGAGCAGTACTTC
CATQGQGYEQYF
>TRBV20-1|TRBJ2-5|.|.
TGCAGTGCTAGTTCCCTCTTGGGGAAGACCCAGTACTTC
CSASSLLGKTQYF
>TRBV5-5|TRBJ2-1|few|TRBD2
TGTGCCAGCAGCCCCCTAGCGGGAGGTCTGGATGAGCAGTTCTTC
CASSPLAGGLDEQFF
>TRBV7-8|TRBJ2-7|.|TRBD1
TGTGCCAGCAGTCCTCAGGGGGCGATCTACGAGCAGTACTTC
CASSPQGAIYEQYF
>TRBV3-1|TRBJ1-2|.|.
TGTGCCAGCAGCTCAGGGAATGGCTATGGCTACACCTTC
CASSSGNGYGYTF
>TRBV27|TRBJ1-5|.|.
TGTGCCAGCAGTGCCGGCAGGGCGGTTATACAGCCCCAGCATTTT
CASSAGRAVIQPQHF
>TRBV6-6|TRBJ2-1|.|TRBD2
TGTGCCAGCAGTACCCTTCGGCTAGCGGGAGTGAGAAATGAGCAGTTCTTC
CASSTLRLAGVRNEQFF
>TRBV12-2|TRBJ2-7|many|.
TGTGCAAGTCGCTTTTTACGGGAGAGACCGTACGAGCAGTACTTC
CASRFLRERPYEQYF
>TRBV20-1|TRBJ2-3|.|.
TGCAGTGCTAGTCCTTCAGATACGCAGTATTTT
CSASPSDTQYF
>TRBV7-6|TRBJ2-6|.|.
TGTGCCAGCAGCTTACTGAGCTCTGGGGCCAACGTCCTGACTTTC
CASSLLSSGANVLTF
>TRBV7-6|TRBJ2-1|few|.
TGTGCCAGCAGCTTAGAGGGGCAGGGTTGGAATGAGCAGTTCTTC
CASSLEGQGWNEQFF
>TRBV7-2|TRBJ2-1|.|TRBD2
TGTGCCAGCAGCTCGTTGCTGGGACTAGCGGCCTACAATGAGCAGTTCTTC
CASSSLLGLAAYNEQFF
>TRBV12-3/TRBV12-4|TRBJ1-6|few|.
TGTGCCAGCAGTTTTGAGGGTAATTCACCCCTCCACTTT
CASSFEGNSPLHF
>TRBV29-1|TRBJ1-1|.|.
TGCAGCGCCTGGAACACTGAAGCTTTCTTT
CSAWNTEAFF